A selection of T cell receptor beta chains follows, all from one sample in a study of memory CD4+ T cells and cytomegalovirus serostatus. Profiled with immunoSEQ multiplex PCR; TCRdb holds only in-frame clones, not every one. The data hold about 60,000 clones, with less than 85% observed a single time. Material for sequencing was memory CD4+ T cells from blood. These receptors all stem from an adult in good health and CMV-seronegative. Some clones in this sample may be carry-over from other donors' samples. Both conserved end residues are part of each CDR3. Fields, in order: clone size, J gene, V gene, D gene, CDR3 DNA, CDR3 protein. The D gene is left open where the match is weak. The size of a clone is reported for some rows only, either as once, few or many, or as a class for expanded clones.

-,TRBJ1-4,TRBV6-1,-,TGTGCCAGCCGGTCGGGGGGGTCAGGGGACGGAAAACTGTTTTTT,CASRSGGSGDGKLFF
once,TRBJ1-2,TRBV7-9,TRBD1,TGTGCCAGCAGTCGACAGGGATCCCGCCTGGGAGGCTACACCTTC,CASSRQGSRLGGYTF
-,TRBJ2-1,TRBV7-3,-,TGTGCCAGCAGCTTTACAGGGATCAATGAGCAGTTCTTC,CASSFTGINEQFF
-,TRBJ1-2,TRBV27,-,TGTGCCAGCAGTTTCTATGGGGGGGCGCAGGGCTACACCTTC,CASSFYGGAQGYTF
-,TRBJ2-3,TRBV4-1,TRBD1,TGCGCCAGCAGCCAAGATTGGGGACAGGGGGGAGATACGCAGTATTTT,CASSQDWGQGGDTQYF
-,TRBJ2-2,TRBV30,-,TGTGCCTGGAGTCACGGGAGCGGCACCGGGGAGCTGTTTTTT,CAWSHGSGTGELFF
-,TRBJ2-5,TRBV7-9,-,TGTGCCAGCAGCTTAAGAGGGGAAGAGACCCAGTACTTC,CASSLRGEETQYF
-,TRBJ1-1,TRBV19,-,TGTGCCAGTAGTACCCAGGGTACCGCTGAAGCTTTCTTT,CASSTQGTAEAFF
few,TRBJ1-5,TRBV6-5,-,TGTGCCAGCAGAGAATTAACCGGGGGCAATCAGCCCCAGCATTTT,CASRELTGGNQPQHF
-,TRBJ2-7,TRBV10-3,TRBD2,TGTGCCATCAGTGGAGGGACTAGCGGTCCGGACGAGCAGTACTTC,CAISGGTSGPDEQYF
-,TRBJ2-7,TRBV14,-,TGTGCCAGCAGCCGTGTAGCTTACGAGCAGTACTTC,CASSRVAYEQYF
-,TRBJ2-7,TRBV7-3,-,TGTGCCAGCAGCTTACGTCCGCAGGCCTACGAGCAGTACTTC,CASSLRPQAYEQYF
once,TRBJ1-3,TRBV5-1,-,TGCGCCAGCAGCTTGAACAGCCGGACACATGGAAACACCATATATTTT,CASSLNSRTHGNTIYF
-,TRBJ2-7,TRBV19,-,TGTGCCAGTAGTATAGGGGTTGGGCAGCAGTACTTC,CASSIGVGQQYF
-,TRBJ2-6,TRBV27,-,TGTGCCAGCAGTTCGGATACGAACACTGGGGCCAACGTCCTGACTTTC,CASSSDTNTGANVLTF
once,TRBJ2-7,TRBV7-6,-,TGTGCCAGCAGCTTAGACCTGGGTGGGGGCAGAAGCTCCTACGAGCAGTACTTC,CASSLDLGGGRSSYEQYF
-,TRBJ2-3,TRBV29-1,-,TGCAGCGTTGTAGCGGCCAGGGTCACAGATACGCAGTATTTT,CSVVAARVTDTQYF
-,TRBJ2-2,TRBV6-1,TRBD1,TGTGCCAGCAGTGAGCACAGGGGGCGAGGGGAGCTGTTTTTT,CASSEHRGRGELFF
-,TRBJ2-3,TRBV28,TRBD1,TGTGCCAGCAGGATGACAGGGGGCGGGTCAGATACGCAGTATTTT,CASRMTGGGSDTQYF
-,TRBJ2-3,TRBV4-2,TRBD2,TGTGCCAGCAGCAGGGACTATAGCACAGATACGCAGTATTTT,CASSRDYSTDTQYF
-,TRBJ1-4,TRBV25-1,TRBD1,TGTGCCAGCAGTTGGCAGGGGGGGCGCGAAAAACTGTTTTTT,CASSWQGGREKLFF
-,TRBJ1-5,TRBV15,TRBD1,TGTGCCACCAGCAGGGGACAGGTTAGCAATCAGCCCCAGCATTTT,CATSRGQVSNQPQHF
-,TRBJ2-4,TRBV28,-,TGTGCCAGCAGTTCAGCAGGGGTCCTCCCAGGAAACATTCAGTACTTC,CASSSAGVLPGNIQYF
few,TRBJ1-6,TRBV28,TRBD1,TGTGCCAGCGTTTCGGGACAGTATAATTCACCCCTCCACTTT,CASVSGQYNSPLHF
-,TRBJ2-7,TRBV6-5,TRBD1,TGTGCCAGCACGCGCAGGGGGCCCTACGAGCAGTACTTC,CASTRRGPYEQYF
few,TRBJ2-7,TRBV12-5,-,TGTGCTAGTGGTTTGGCCTACGAGCAGTACTTC,CASGLAYEQYF
few,TRBJ1-1,TRBV15,-,TGTGCCACGAGAGGAAGAACTGAAGCTTTCTTT,CATRGRTEAFF
-,TRBJ2-7,TRBV27,TRBD2,TGTGCCAGCAGTTCCCTTAGCGGGAGGCGACCCTACGAGCAGTACTTC,CASSSLSGRRPYEQYF
-,TRBJ2-1,TRBV11-1,TRBD2,TGTGCCAGCAGCTTAGGGACTAGCGGGAAGGTCGATGAGCAGTTCTTC,CASSLGTSGKVDEQFF
-,TRBJ2-5,TRBV2,-,TGTGCCAGCAATGGACAGATCCAAGAGACCCAGTACTTC,CASNGQIQETQYF
-,TRBJ1-1,TRBV30,-,TGTGCCTGGTCGGGGAAGAGCCCTGAAGCTTTCTTT,CAWSGKSPEAFF
-,TRBJ2-3,TRBV4-1,TRBD2,TGCGCCAGCAGCCAAGCGTTAGCCCCGGGACTAAAGATAGATACGCAGTATTTT,CASSQALAPGLKIDTQYF
-,TRBJ1-6,TRBV27,-,TGTGCCAGCAGTTTATCCGCTCAAGCCCCAAATTCACCCCTCCACTTT,CASSLSAQAPNSPLHF
few,TRBJ1-1,TRBV5-1,-,TGCGCCAGTAGGGGCAGAGCTTTCTTT,CASRGRAFF
-,TRBJ1-1,TRBV6-1,TRBD1,TGTGCCAGCACCCCGGGACAGTCCGGATGGGGTGAAGCTTTCTTT,CASTPGQSGWGEAFF
-,TRBJ2-3,TRBV29-1,-,TGCAGCGTTGTCGGCGGGATGGGGGAAGATACGCAGTATTTT,CSVVGGMGEDTQYF
-,TRBJ2-7,TRBV7-9,-,TGTGCCAGCAGCATCCCCCCGCTTCTGGAGCAGTACTTC,CASSIPPLLEQYF
-,TRBJ2-5,TRBV7-9,-,TGTGCCAGCAGCTCAGGGGTCAAAGAGACCCAGTACTTC,CASSSGVKETQYF
-,TRBJ1-5,TRBV30,TRBD1,TGTGCCTGCAGTACAGGGGGAGGTCAGCCCCAGCATTTT,CACSTGGGQPQHF
-,TRBJ2-5,TRBV5-1,TRBD1,TGCGCCAGCAGCTCTGGACAGGGAAGACTAGAGACCCAGTACTTC,CASSSGQGRLETQYF
-,TRBJ2-1,TRBV7-9,TRBD2,TGTGCCAGCAGCTCTAGCGGGAGGGCCAATGAGCAGTTCTTC,CASSSSGRANEQFF
-,TRBJ1-2,TRBV5-5,-,TGTGCCAGCAGCTTGAGGGGTGACTATGGCTACACCTTC,CASSLRGDYGYTF
-,TRBJ2-2,TRBV4-3,TRBD1,TGCGCCAGCAGCCTCGGACAGGGGAACGGGGAGCTGTTTTTT,CASSLGQGNGELFF
-,TRBJ2-1,TRBV6-6,-,TGTGCCAGCAGTTACCCCAGCGGGCCAACCTACAATGAGCAGTTCTTC,CASSYPSGPTYNEQFF
-,TRBJ1-2,TRBV29-1,-,TGCAGCACCGAATCGGGCTATGGCTACACCTTC,CSTESGYGYTF
few,TRBJ2-7,TRBV6-1,-,TGTGCCAGCAGTAAGCGGACGGATACCTACGAGCAGTACTTC,CASSKRTDTYEQYF
-,TRBJ2-1,TRBV7-3,TRBD2,TGTGCCAGCAGCCTACATTTCTCGGCGGGAGGGTACAATGAGCAGTTCTTC,CASSLHFSAGGYNEQFF
-,TRBJ1-1,TRBV7-2,TRBD1,TGTGCCAGCAGCTCCTGGACAGGGAAGAACACTGAAGCTTTCTTT,CASSSWTGKNTEAFF
-,TRBJ2-5,TRBV5-1,TRBD1,TGCGCCAGCAGCTTGTCGCAGGGGGCTGAGGAGACCCAGTACTTC,CASSLSQGAEETQYF
-,TRBJ1-1,TRBV6-1,-,TGTGCCAGCAGAAGTAGCCTTCAGGGGTGGACTGAAGCTTTCTTT,CASRSSLQGWTEAFF
-,TRBJ1-1,TRBV5-1,-,TGCGCCAGCAGTAATAGAAGGGGTGGCAGCGACATGAACACTGAAGCTTTCTTT,CASSNRRGGSDMNTEAFF
few,TRBJ2-7,TRBV28,TRBD2,TGTGCCAGCACCGCAGCCGGACTAGCGGGAGCTTACGAGCAGTACTTC,CASTAAGLAGAYEQYF
-,TRBJ1-6,TRBV19,TRBD1,TGTGCCAGTAGCATCCCCCTCCGGACAGGGATCGTTTCACCCCTCCACTTT,CASSIPLRTGIVSPLHF
-,TRBJ1-3,TRBV30,TRBD1,TGTGCCTGGAGTGTGGACAGGGGGACTCTGTCTGGAAACACCATATATTTT,CAWSVDRGTLSGNTIYF